This passage covers 32 T cell receptor beta chains from one sample sequenced in a study of blood T cell repertoires in COVID-19. Clones were read by immunoSEQ multiplex PCR, and TCRdb kept only the in-frame ones, dropping some. The sample lists roughly 350,000 clones; around 91% were seen once. The sample comprised peripheral blood. The receptors were gathered from a woman younger than 30 who had recovered from COVID-19.

The chain carries TRBV2 and TRBJ2-3; 8 nucleotides agree with TRBD2. Germline CDR1 SNHLY, CDR2 FYNNEI. This CDR3 comprises 14 residues. The V segment lost 6 bases and the J segment 2 bases; nucleotides outside the gene matches: 4. Written as DNA, the CDR3 is TGTGCCAGCAGCCTACTAGCGGTCACAGATACGCAGTATTTT. Translating gives CASSLLAVTDTQYF.

CDR3 sequence (DNA): TGCGCCAGCAGCCGGAGGGCCCCTCTAGCGGGAGAAATAGATACGCAGTATTTT. This encodes CASSRRAPLAGEIDTQYF. V and J are TRBV4-1 and TRBJ2-3; TRBD2 agrees at 10 bases. V was pared by 4 bases and J by 5 bases, with 15 bases of the junction left unmatched. Germline V gene data show CDR1 as MGHRA and CDR2 as YSYEKL. This CDR3 has 18 amino acids.

The CDR3 here is CASSQDLAGGPSSYNEQFF. The CDR3 nucleotides read TGCGCCAGCAGCCAAGATCTAGCGGGAGGACCTAGCTCCTACAATGAGCAGTTCTTC. The genes are TRBV4-3 and TRBJ2-1; TRBD2 agrees at 11 bases. Germline-derived CDR1 and CDR2 are LGHNA and YSLEER. With V trimmed by 0 bases and J by 0 bases, 7 bases remained unmatched. This CDR3 spans 19 amino acids.

The chain is built from TRBV27 and TRBJ1-2; 8 nucleotides line up with TRBD1. Germline V lookup: CDR1 MNHEY, CDR2 SMNVEV (reference sequence). The CDR3 consists of 16 residues. V was clipped by 9 bases and J by 8 bases; unmatched bases: 20. The chain's CDR3 is CARGGTGPPRRPGYTF. CDR3 in DNA: TGTGCCAGGGGAGGGACAGGACCCCCTCGACGGCCAGGCTACACCTTC.

The chain is built from TRBV9 and TRBJ1-2; unclear D gene. V gave up 3 bases and J gave up 4 bases, with 16 bases separating them. The length of the CDR3 is 15 residues. The germline V gene has CDR1 SGDLS and CDR2 YYNGEE. CDR3 bases: TGTGCCAGCAGCGCAACCGGTGCGGCGACCTATGGCTACACCTTC. Translated, it gives CASSATGAATYGYTF.

The chain links TRBV27 to TRBJ2-5, with 9 bases identical to TRBD1. Germline-derived CDR1 and CDR2 are MNHEY and SMNVEV (reference sequence). V shed 2 bases and J 2 bases; nucleotides not matched to a gene: 3. This CDR3 is 15 amino acids long. The CDR3 coding sequence is TGTGCCAGCAGTTTAATGGGACAGGGACAAGAGACCCAGTACTTC. It translates to CASSLMGQGQETQYF.

The chain combines TRBV5-4 with TRBJ1-1; TRBD1 might be the D (6 bases). Germline V gene sequence: CDR1 SGHNT, CDR2 YYREEE (reference sequence). The CDR3 spans 14 residues. Trimming cost V 3 bases and J 1 base, with 10 bases left between them. In DNA, the CDR3 is TGTGCCAGCAGCTACTGGGGACAGAACACTGAAGCTTTCTTT. The encoded protein is CASSYWGQNTEAFF. The complete variable domain, with remaining parts taken from reference TRBV5-4 and TRBJ1-1, reads ETGVTQSPTHLIKTRGQQVTLRCSSQSGHNTVSWYQQALGQGPQFIFQYYREEENGRGNFPPRFSGLQFPNYSSELNVNALELDDSALYLCASSYWGQNTEAFFGQGTRLTVV.

The genes are TRBV4-1 and TRBJ2-5; 7 positions match TRBD1. This CDR3 contains 15 residues. Germline lookup yields CDR1 MGHRA and CDR2 YSYEKL. J was trimmed by 4 bases and V by 4 bases; bases with no gene match: 9. This CDR3 reads CASSLGQTGTETQYF. The CDR3 coding sequence is TGCGCCAGCAGCCTGGGACAGACCGGGACAGAGACCCAGTACTTC.

The gene calls are TRBV24-1 and TRBJ2-1, with D maybe TRBD2 (6 bases). The CDR3 has 16 residues. V was cut by 1 base and J by 0 bases, with 9 bases left in between. The germline gives CDR1 KGHDR, CDR2 SFDVKD. In DNA form, the CDR3 reads TGTGCCACCAGTGATTTTGGGGGGAGCTCCTACAATGAGCAGTTCTTC. Translating gives CATSDFGGSSYNEQFF.

The rearrangement joins TRBV12-5 to TRBJ2-3; D gene uncertain. In germline, CDR1 is LGHNT, CDR2 FRNRAP. This CDR3 comprises 14 residues. Deletions cut 2 bases from V and 3 bases from J, with 9 bases between. CDR3 DNA sequence: TGTGCTAGTGGTTTGCAGGCCGCGACAGATACGCAGTATTTT. As protein: CASGLQAATDTQYF. Based on the CDR3 plus reference TRBV12-5 and TRBJ2-3, the full variable domain is DARVTQTPRHKVTEMGQEVTMRCQPILGHNTVFWYRQTMMQGLELLAYFRNRAPLDDSGMPKDRFSAEMPDATLATLKIQPSEPRDSAVYFCASGLQAATDTQYFGPGTRLTVL.

This chain joins TRBV5-5 and TRBJ1-6, with TRBD1 matching over 9 bases. V lost 0 bases and J lost 7; bases outside the gene matches: 8. CDR1 is SGHKS, CDR2 YYEKEE, per germline (reference sequence). This CDR3 has 17 residues. CDR3 coding DNA: TGTGCCAGCAGCTTGGAACAGGGGGCATCAGGAAATTCACCCCTCCACTTT. Amino acids: CASSLEQGASGNSPLHF.

V and J are TRBV4-3 and TRBJ1-2; D is perhaps TRBD1 (5 bases). The germline gives CDR1 LGHNA, CDR2 YSLEER. The ends were cut back, 0 bases at V and 4 bases at J, with 9 bases in the middle. The CDR3 length is 14 residues. CDR3 DNA: TGCGCCAGCAGCCAAGATTTCGGGGGCTATGGCTACACCTTC. Translating gives CASSQDFGGYGYTF.

This chain joins TRBV2 and TRBJ2-1; 12 bases line up with TRBD2. CDR3 length: 16 amino acids. The V segment lost 6 bases and the J segment 2 bases; nucleotides outside the gene matches: 5. The germline V gene encodes CDR1 SNHLY and CDR2 FYNNEI. CDR3 in DNA: TGTGCCAGCAGGGAGAGGACTAGCGGGACCTACAATGAGCAGTTCTTC. Protein sequence: CASRERTSGTYNEQFF.

This clone was picked up a small number of times. The same CDR3 can be traced to other DNA sequences in this sample. This chain links TRBV24-1 with TRBJ2-2, with 9 nucleotides matching TRBD1. Trimming took 3 bases from V and 5 from J; bases not matched to a gene: 6. Germline assignment: CDR1 KGHDR and CDR2 SFDVKD. The CDR3 covers 16 residues. The CDR3: CATSDPGTGTTGELFF. The CDR3, as DNA: TGTGCCACCAGTGATCCCGGGACAGGGACTACCGGGGAGCTGTTTTTT.

DNA of the CDR3: TGTGCCAGCAGCGCCAGGACTAGCGGGAGCGTTGGGATCTCCTACGAGCAGTACGTC. Amino acids: CASSARTSGSVGISYEQYV. The rearrangement links TRBV9 to TRBJ2-7; 13 bases line up with TRBD2. Looked up from germline, CDR1 is SGDLS and CDR2 is YYNGEE. This CDR3 contains 19 residues. Losses at the gene ends were 3 bases for V and 0 bases for J; bases not matched to a gene: 12.

The chain has TRBV27 and TRBJ2-3, with D possibly being TRBD2 (6 bases). The V end was cut by 6 bases, the J end by 0 bases, with 19 bases between. Per germline, CDR1 MNHEY and CDR2 SMNVEV (reference sequence). The CDR3 sequence is 17 residues long. The CDR3 loop is CASRRGAGPFSTDTQYF. In DNA, the CDR3 is TGTGCCAGCAGAAGAGGGGCGGGGCCTTTTAGCACAGATACGCAGTATTTT.

This clone was seen only once. The chain couples TRBV7-9 to TRBJ1-1; the match to TRBD1 covers 12 bases. This CDR3 spans 17 amino acids. Looked up from germline, CDR1 is SEHNR and CDR2 is FQNEAQ (reference sequence). The ends lost 10 bases at V and 1 base at J; junction bases unmatched: 13. CDR3 bases: TGTGCCACCCCGGACGGGGACAGGGGGCTAGGGAACACTGAAGCTTTCTTT. Protein: CATPDGDRGLGNTEAFF.

Comments on this clone: The sample has other DNA sequences that encode this CDR3 too. The V and J genes are TRBV6-2 or TRBV6-3 and TRBJ2-5, with 10 positions matching TRBD1. Trimming took 6 bases from V and 5 from J; bases not matched to a gene: 6. This CDR3 spans 14 amino acids. Germline V gene data show CDR1 as MNHEY and CDR2 as SVGEGT. CDR3 sequence reads: CASSPGQGRETQYF. CDR3 sequence (DNA): TGTGCCAGCAGCCCGGGACAGGGGAGGGAGACCCAGTACTTC.

This clone was seen only a few times. The chain uses TRBV12-3 or TRBV12-4 and TRBJ1-1; weak D call: TRBD1 (5 bases). Between the trimmed V and J ends, which lost 5 bases and 1 base, there was a span of 8 bases. This CDR3 has 13 amino acids. CDR3 sequence: CASSVGQNTEAFF. The CDR3 nucleotides are TGTGCCAGCAGTGTAGGACAGAACACTGAAGCTTTCTTT.

V usage is TRBV10-1 and J usage is TRBJ2-3; D gene ambiguous. The CDR3 sequence is 15 residues long. Germline CDR1 WNHNN, CDR2 SYGVQD (reference sequence). V was shortened by 4 bases and J by 1 base, with 12 bases between the two germline ends. The CDR3 reads CASSASKVGTDTQYF. CDR3 DNA sequence: TGCGCCAGCAGTGCCTCTAAAGTTGGCACAGATACGCAGTATTTT.

The rearrangement uses TRBV5-6 and TRBJ1-2, with D tentatively TRBD1 (6 bases). Per germline, CDR1 SGHDT and CDR2 YYEEEE. V was trimmed by 3 bases and J by 4 bases, leaving 10 bases between them. The CDR3 is 13 amino acids. DNA of the CDR3: TGTGCCAGCAGCTCGACAGGCCCCTATGGCTACACCTTC. It yields the protein CASSSTGPYGYTF.

V and J are TRBV29-1 and TRBJ2-1; 15 bases agree with TRBD2. Germline CDR1 reads SQVTM; CDR2 reads ANQGSEA. The CDR3 is 16 amino acids. V lost 6 bases, J lost 0 bases, and 3 bases stayed unmatched. The CDR3 region has the DNA TGCAGCGTGCGGACTAGCGGGAGGGCCTCCTACAATGAGCAGTTCTTC. Its translation is CSVRTSGRASYNEQFF.

V and J are TRBV6-5 and TRBJ1-1, with D maybe TRBD1 (5 bases). CDR1 is MNHEY, CDR2 SVGAGI, per germline. The CDR3 covers 14 residues. V was pared by 4 bases and J by 0 bases, with 9 bases between. The CDR3 protein is CASSFRGLNTEAFF. As DNA, the CDR3 is TGTGCCAGCAGTTTTAGGGGTCTGAACACTGAAGCTTTCTTT.

The rearrangement links TRBV3-1 (or the pseudogene TRBV3-2) to TRBJ2-3; 8 bases are a match to TRBD2. Germline V gene sequence: CDR1 LGHDT, CDR2 YNNKEL (reference sequence). The CDR3 is 18 amino acids. With V trimmed by 0 bases and J by 5 bases, 13 bases remained unmatched. The CDR3 sequence: CASSQDYPREGSGDTQYF. The CDR3 DNA follows: TGTGCCAGCAGCCAAGATTATCCTCGGGAGGGCTCAGGAGATACGCAGTATTTT.

This chain uses TRBV3-1 (or the pseudogene TRBV3-2) with TRBJ2-4; 10 bases match TRBD2. The CDR3 sequence is 16 residues long. The V segment lost 4 bases and the J segment 0 bases; nucleotides outside the gene matches: 3. Germline values: CDR1 LGHDT, CDR2 YNNKEL (reference sequence). The CDR3 DNA is TGTGCCAGCAGCCGCAGACTAGCGGGAGCCAAAAACATTCAGTACTTC. It codes for CASSRRLAGAKNIQYF.

The chain links TRBV7-8 to TRBJ1-1; TRBD1 matches 10 bases. The CDR3 loop spans 19 amino acids. Germline V CDR1 and CDR2: SGHVS, FQNEAQ. The junction had 11 bases not matched to a gene; V was cut back by 1 base and J by 0 bases. The CDR3 is CASSLGSVGTGDLNTEAFF. In nucleotides, the CDR3 is TGTGCCAGCAGCTTAGGATCCGTGGGGACAGGGGACTTGAACACTGAAGCTTTCTTT.

This clone was seen a single time. This chain's CDR3 is CASSRSGRTDTQYF. CDR3 sequence (DNA): TGTGCCAGCAGCCGGAGCGGGCGCACAGATACGCAGTATTTT. V and J are TRBV9 and TRBJ2-3, with TRBD2 as a possible D gene (6 bases). The CDR3 runs 14 residues. Germline CDR1 reads SGDLS; CDR2 reads YYNGEE. V lost 4 bases and J 1 base, leaving 10 bases between the germline ends.

This clone was found a few times. Other DNA sequences in the sample encode the same CDR3. The rearrangement links TRBV19 to TRBJ2-2, with 13 positions matching TRBD2. The CDR3 is 14 residues long. V shed 6 bases, J shed 6 bases, and the junction held 1 base outside the gene matches. Germline CDR1 is LNHDA and CDR2 is SQIVND (reference sequence). The CDR3 nucleotides are TGTGCCAGTAGGGGGACTAGCGGGGCCGGGGAGCTGTTTTTT. It is translated as CASRGTSGAGELFF.

The genes are TRBV15 and TRBJ1-4, with 10 bases that match TRBD1. V shed 3 bases, J shed 6 bases, and the junction held 19 bases outside the gene matches. The CDR3 is 20 residues long. Germline lookup yields CDR1 LNHNV and CDR2 YYDKDF (reference sequence). The CDR3 here is CATSRSKRLIWDRGYEKLFF. CDR3 coding DNA: TGTGCCACCAGCAGGTCAAAGCGGCTTATCTGGGACAGGGGCTATGAAAAACTGTTTTTT.

This chain connects TRBV9 to TRBJ1-2, with 7 bases that match TRBD1. This CDR3 contains 16 residues. Germline CDR1 reads SGDLS; CDR2 reads YYNGEE. V was clipped by 6 bases and J by 7 bases; unmatched bases: 18. CDR3 sequence (DNA): TGTGCCAGCACCAGCGGAGGGGGCGTTTCCCACCGTGGCTACACCTTC. This translates into CASTSGGGVSHRGYTF.

The chain recombines TRBV20-1 with TRBJ1-5; weak D call: TRBD1 (5 bases). V was cut by 3 bases and J by 3 bases, with 12 bases left in between. The germline V gene has CDR1 DFQATT and CDR2 SNEGSKA (reference sequence). This CDR3 is 14 amino acids long. Written as DNA, the CDR3 is TGCAGTGCTAGTATCAGGGCAGACAATCAGCCCCAGCATTTT. Encoded protein: CSASIRADNQPQHF.

The chain uses TRBV9 and TRBJ1-3; 12 bases are shared with TRBD1. The CDR3 sequence is 20 residues long. The germline V gene has CDR1 SGDLS and CDR2 YYNGEE. V dropped 1 base and J dropped 0; count of bases not matched to a gene: 11. CDR3 nucleotides: TGTGCCAGCAGCGTACCGATACCGGGACAGGGGGCCTACTCTGGAAACACCATATATTTT. Translated, it gives CASSVPIPGQGAYSGNTIYF.